A few counts support the clone carrying this TCR beta chain. The antigen is not known. These data belong to a study of beta chain features in type 1 diabetes. Study information: Across all samples, approximately 99 million sorted cells were examined.

Every donor had blood drawn once into heparin, around 120 mL on average. The study's findings and limits: Within each of all four CD4+ subsets, Type 1 diabetes patients had TCRB CDR3s that were moderately but significantly shorter. Possibly, sequencing cDNA over-represented cells that had high TCR expression levels.

Expressed TCRB transcripts were sequenced, since all the RNA that had been isolated was reverse transcribed. Produced via immunoSEQ multiplex PCR; TCRdb's table is partial and in-frame only. The sample includes nearly 700,000 clones, roughly 13% of them seen just once. Sequenced material: naive CD4+ T cells from blood. The sequence was collected from a man between 18 and 35 years old with type 1 diabetes.

In DNA, the CDR3 is TGCAGCGTTGGCCGGGACAGGGGATATGGCTACACCTTC. Translating gives CSVGRDRGYGYTF. V and J are TRBV29-1 and TRBJ1-2; 10 nucleotides match TRBD1. The V gene end was trimmed by 4 bases and the J gene end by 5 bases; junction bases not matched to a gene: 4. CDR3 size: 13 residues. CDR1 is SQVTM, CDR2 ANQGSEA, per germline.